Each of the 30 T cell receptor beta chains below was sequenced from the same sample in a study of blood T cells in healthy people across ages. Sample-barcoded 5' priming and a J-beta primer mix drove a second PCR of about 7 to 12 cycles. TCRdb independently ran MiXCR on the 5' RACE reads; one entry per CDR3 protein. The sample has approximately 800,000 distinct CDR3 sequences; roughly three fifths are singletons. Material: blood. These receptor sequences come from a man aged 40-49 years in good health.

This rearrangement joins TRBV29-1 to TRBJ2-1; 7 bases line up with TRBD1. The assigned J gene may be wrong: the sequence end matches TRBJ2-7 better. CDR1 and CDR2 from the germline V gene are SQVTM and ANQGSEA. This CDR3 contains 14 residues. The chain's CDR3 is CSARRQGLYNEQYF. The CDR3 DNA reads TGCAGTGCTAGAAGACAGGGCCTCTACAATGAGCAGTACTTC.

V usage is TRBV20-1 and J usage is TRBJ2-1; D is unclear. V dropped 0 bases and J dropped 8 bases, with 5 bases sitting between them. This CDR3 is 11 amino acids long. The germline V gene has CDR1 DFQATT and CDR2 SNEGSKA (reference sequence). The CDR3 spells CSARDYYEQFF. The CDR3 region has the DNA TGCAGTGCTAGAGATTACTATGAGCAGTTCTTC.

The chain uses TRBV9 and TRBJ2-1; 7 positions match TRBD2. This CDR3 is 15 amino acids long. The germline V gene encodes CDR1 SGDLS and CDR2 YYNGEE. V lost 0 bases to trimming and J lost 6 bases; unmatched junction nucleotides: 6. The CDR3: CASSVVRAGINEQFF. The CDR3 nucleotides read TGTGCCAGCAGCGTAGTTCGAGCGGGGATCAATGAGCAGTTCTTC.

This clonotype appeared a few times. This chain uses TRBV5-1 with TRBJ2-7, with TRBD1 identical over 7 bases. CDR3 length equals 16 residues. In germline, CDR1 is SGHRS, CDR2 YFSETQ. The V gene end was trimmed by 3 bases and the J gene end by 4 bases; junction bases not matched to a gene: 13. The CDR3, as DNA: TGCGCCAGCAGCTCCAACCCCCAACGACAGGGATACGAGCAGTACTTC. It is translated as CASSSNPQRQGYEQYF.

The sample holds a few counts of this clonotype. The chain links TRBV5-1 to TRBJ2-3; D is ambiguous. Germline V CDR1 and CDR2: SGHRS, YFSETQ. The CDR3 contains 15 residues. Trimming removed 2 bases at V and 0 bases at J, with 10 bases between. CDR3 region: CASSFMDLSTDTQYF. The DNA of the CDR3 is TGCGCCAGCAGCTTTATGGACCTAAGCACAGATACGCAGTATTTT.

The sample holds one count of this clonotype. V usage is TRBV9 and J usage is TRBJ2-7; D gene ambiguous. The CDR3 extends over 13 amino acids. V dropped 1 base and J dropped 5 bases, with 10 bases sitting between them. The V gene's germline CDR1 is SGDLS and CDR2 YYNGEE. DNA for the CDR3: TGTGCCAGCAGCGTACGTCCAAGAGACGAGCAGTACTTC. As protein: CASSVRPRDEQYF.

This clonotype was seen only a few times. The rearrangement joins TRBV4-2 to TRBJ2-3; 8 bases agree with TRBD2. This CDR3 region has 16 residues. Per germline, CDR1 LGHNA and CDR2 YNFKEQ. J was trimmed by 4 bases and V by 4 bases; bases with no gene match: 10. In nucleotides, the CDR3 is TGTGCCAGCAGCCCGAGGGGCGGGGGGCAGGCAGATACGCAGTATTTT. Amino acid sequence: CASSPRGGGQADTQYF.

The chain has TRBV2 and TRBJ1-4; no definite D call. CDR1 and CDR2 from the germline V gene are SNHLY and FYNNEI. Between the trimmed V and J ends, which lost 8 bases and 2 bases, there was a span of 15 bases. The CDR3 is made up of 15 amino acids. As DNA, the CDR3 is TGTGCCAGCGGCGGGCTGGGCCGTACTAATGAAAAACTGTTTTTT. Its translation is CASGGLGRTNEKLFF.

This chain links TRBV6-2 or TRBV6-3 with TRBJ2-3; D is uncertain. The CDR3 length is 15 residues. Germline CDR1 is MNHEY and CDR2 is SVGEGT. V shed 1 base and J shed 0 bases, with 8 bases lying between them. The CDR3, as DNA: TGTGCCAGCAGTTACTTTGGCGGAAGCACAGATACGCAGTATTTT. It is translated as CASSYFGGSTDTQYF.

This chain joins TRBV14 and TRBJ1-5; D call uncertain. Germline V CDR1 and CDR2: SGHDN, FVKESK. With 8 bases removed from V and 3 bases from J, the gap between germline ends came to 11 bases. The CDR3 runs 13 residues. CDR3 protein: CASSNGYNQPQHF. In DNA form, the CDR3 reads TGTGCCAGCTCTAATGGGTACAATCAGCCCCAGCATTTT.

This clonotype was recorded a few times. This chain links TRBV6-1 with TRBJ1-2, with D perhaps matching TRBD1 (5 bases). The CDR3 has 17 amino acids. V shed 6 bases and J shed 1 base, with 21 bases lying between them. Looked up from germline, CDR1 is MNHNS and CDR2 is SASEGT. The CDR3 protein is CASSLVLGGDVNYGYTF. For the CDR3, the DNA is TGTGCCAGCAGCCTTGTCCTTGGGGGGGACGTTAACTATGGCTACACCTTC.

This clonotype occurred a few times. The rearrangement links TRBV6-5 to TRBJ2-6; TRBD2 matches 7 bases. Per germline, CDR1 MNHEY and CDR2 SVGAGI. There are 19 residues in the CDR3. Germline trimming cut 2 bases from V and 0 bases from J; bases unmatched to any gene: 10. The CDR3 coding sequence is TGTGCCAGCAGTTACAGCATGATCAGCGGGGCCTCTGGGGCCAACGTCCTGACTTTC. It specifies CASSYSMISGASGANVLTF.

This clonotype was observed a handful of times. In nucleotides, the CDR3 is TGCGCCAGCAGCTTGGCCTCGTCTAGTGTTTACCAAGAGACCCAGTACTTC. This sequence encodes CASSLASSSVYQETQYF. This chain uses TRBV5-1 with TRBJ2-5; D not certain. The V end was cut by 0 bases, the J end by 0 bases, with 15 bases between. The CDR3 is made up of 17 amino acids. The germline V gene encodes CDR1 SGHRS and CDR2 YFSETQ.

In its sample, this clonotype was seen once. This sequence joins TRBV2 and TRBJ2-7, with 8 bases that match TRBD2. CDR1 and CDR2 (germline): SNHLY, FYNNEI. V trimming: 8 bases; J trimming: 7 bases; junction bases outside the gene matches: 4. The CDR3 loop spans 11 amino acids. CDR3 protein: CASSGTREQYF. In DNA, the CDR3 is TGTGCCAGCTCGGGGACTAGGGAGCAGTACTTC.

The chain links TRBV9 to TRBJ2-1; D gene unclear. CDR3 length equals 14 residues. Germline V gene lookup returns CDR1 SGDLS and CDR2 YYNGEE. V gave up 0 bases and J gave up 4 bases, with 8 bases separating them. The CDR3 is CASSVDGRYNEQFF. The CDR3 nucleotides are TGTGCCAGCAGCGTAGATGGACGATACAATGAGCAGTTCTTC.

The sample holds a few counts of this clonotype. This sequence joins TRBV7-9 and TRBJ2-7; tentative D call: TRBD2 (6 bases). V was clipped by 2 bases and J by 2 bases, with 19 bases between them. The CDR3 totals 17 residues. Germline V lookup: CDR1 SEHNR, CDR2 FQNEAQ (reference sequence). DNA for the CDR3: TGTGCCAGCAGCTTAAGGCCCACTAGCCTCCCCCCCTACGAGCAGTACTTC. This encodes CASSLRPTSLPPYEQYF.

This chain uses TRBV7-2 with TRBJ1-1, with a tentative D call TRBD1 (6 bases). V was trimmed by 5 bases and J by 2 bases, leaving 18 bases between them. The V gene's germline CDR1 is SGHTA and CDR2 FQGNSA. The CDR3 has 16 amino acids. CDR3 in amino acids: CASSQDLGQINTEAFF. In nucleotides, the CDR3 is TGTGCCAGCAGCCAAGACCTCGGACAGATCAACACTGAAGCTTTCTTT.

V gene TRBV28 combines with J gene TRBJ2-5, with TRBD2 as a possible D gene (5 bases). Germline CDR1 and CDR2: MDHEN and SYDVKM. The CDR3 has 18 amino acids. The V gene lost 6 bases and the J gene lost 2 bases, with 25 bases spanning the gap. CDR3 region: CASSTPSDARASQETQYF. The CDR3 DNA reads as TGTGCCAGCAGCACCCCATCGGACGCGAGGGCATCTCAAGAGACCCAGTACTTC.

The chain joins TRBV20-1 to TRBJ2-3; 8 bases map to TRBD1. J gave up 6 bases and V 4 bases, and 0 bases lay outside the gene matches. The germline V gene encodes CDR1 DFQATT and CDR2 SNEGSKA (reference sequence). The CDR3 is made up of 11 amino acids. The CDR3 sequence: CSANRGDTQYF. DNA for the CDR3: TGCAGTGCTAACAGGGGGGATACGCAGTATTTT.

This clonotype was found a few times. CDR3 protein: CAISESGDRRGGGYTF. In nucleotides, the CDR3 is TGTGCCATCAGTGAGTCGGGGGACAGACGTGGTGGAGGCTACACCTTC. The chain joins TRBV10-3 to TRBJ1-2; TRBD1 matches 7 bases. The CDR3 contains 16 residues. Per germline, CDR1 ENHRY and CDR2 SYGVKD. V lost 0 bases and J lost 8; bases outside the gene matches: 12.

The chain links TRBV7-2 to TRBJ2-1; 12 nucleotides match TRBD2. The ends lost 2 bases at V and 6 bases at J; junction bases unmatched: 8. CDR3 length: 17 residues. The germline CDR1 and CDR2 sequences are SGHTA and FQGNSA. The DNA of the CDR3 is TGTGCCAGCAGCTTAATCCTAGCGGGAGGGCCCCGCAATGAGCAGTTCTTC. This gives the protein CASSLILAGGPRNEQFF.

The chain uses TRBV2 and TRBJ1-2; no reliable D call. The CDR3 spans 15 residues. Germline-derived CDR1 and CDR2 are SNHLY and FYNNEI. With 6 bases removed from V and 7 bases from J, the gap between germline ends came to 21 bases. The CDR3 coding sequence is TGTGCCAGCAGCACCCTGGCGGATGACTTGGGTGGCTACACCTTC. Amino acid sequence: CASSTLADDLGGYTF. Together with reference TRBV2 and TRBJ1-2, the CDR3 gives the full variable domain: EPEVTQTPSHQVTQMGQEVILRCVPISNHLYFYWYRQILGQKVEFLVSFYNNEISEKSEIFDDQFSVERPDGSNFTLKIRSTKLEDSAMYFCASSTLADDLGGYTFGSGTRLTVV.

The rearrangement joins TRBV6-5 to TRBJ1-2; no clear D. The germline V gene has CDR1 MNHEY and CDR2 SVGAGI. The length of the CDR3 is 14 residues. The germline V and J ends were trimmed by 5 bases and 4 bases, with 14 bases remaining between them. The CDR3 coding sequence is TGTGCCAGCAGTCCTTCAGCGACCATCTATGGCTACACCTTC. It is translated as CASSPSATIYGYTF.

The rearrangement links TRBV6-4 to TRBJ2-1, with TRBD2 matching over 9 bases. The CDR3 sequence is 15 residues long. V was pared by 6 bases and J by 9 bases, with 12 bases of the junction left unmatched. Looked up from germline, CDR1 is MRHNA and CDR2 is SNTAGT. CDR3 sequence: CASSRNSGSGLEQFF. The CDR3, as DNA: TGTGCCAGCAGCCGCAATAGCGGGAGTGGCCTTGAGCAGTTCTTC.

The chain is built from TRBV7-8 and TRBJ2-7; D unclear. The CDR3 covers 16 residues. Germline V gene sequence: CDR1 SGHVS, CDR2 FQNEAQ. Trimming removed 5 bases from V and 0 bases from J, with 17 bases in between. CDR3 in amino acids: CASSLLSRLNSYEQYF. CDR3 DNA sequence: TGTGCCAGCAGCCTACTATCTCGACTCAACTCCTACGAGCAGTACTTC.

This clonotype has ten or more counts. V usage is TRBV6-2 or TRBV6-3 and J usage is TRBJ2-7, with D tentatively TRBD1 (6 bases). Trimming cost V 6 bases and J 4 bases, with 19 bases left between them. The CDR3 totals 15 residues. The germline V gene encodes CDR1 MNHEY and CDR2 SVGEGT. This CDR3 reads CASRSRTDGGYEQYF. In nucleotides, the CDR3 is TGTGCCAGCAGATCCCGGACAGACGGTGGTTACGAGCAGTACTTC.

The gene calls are TRBV7-2 and TRBJ2-1; 10 nucleotides align to TRBD2. The CDR3 totals 17 residues. V was clipped by 3 bases and J by 4 bases; unmatched bases: 9. Germline V gene sequence: CDR1 SGHTA, CDR2 FQGNSA. The CDR3 DNA is TGTGCCAGCAGCTTGTTCAGCGGGAGGGCCCAATACAATGAGCAGTTCTTC. Translation gives CASSLFSGRAQYNEQFF.

This chain joins TRBV20-1 and TRBJ2-5; D remains unclear. CDR3 size: 15 residues. Trimming pared 3 bases from V and 11 bases from J, leaving 25 bases between. Germline V gives CDR1 DFQATT, CDR2 SNEGSKA (reference sequence). CDR3 sequence: CSASSAGQLTGEQYF. CDR3 sequence (DNA): TGCAGTGCTAGTTCCGCAGGCCAACTCACGGGTGAGCAGTACTTC.

The V call is TRBV12-5, the J call TRBJ2-1; 12 bases agree with TRBD2. This CDR3 comprises 21 residues. Germline V lookup: CDR1 LGHNT, CDR2 FRNRAP. V was pared by 0 bases and J by 9 bases, with 21 bases of the junction left unmatched. CDR3 bases: TGTGCTAGTGGTTTGGTACGATTCTTGAGGACTAGCGGGGCCCTTCTGGTTGAGCAGTTCTTC. This translates into CASGLVRFLRTSGALLVEQFF.

V usage is TRBV29-1 and J usage is TRBJ2-5; either TRBD1 or TRBD2 may supply D (5 bases each). With 3 bases removed from V and 5 bases from J, the gap between germline ends came to 7 bases. Germline V gene data show CDR1 as SQVTM and CDR2 as ANQGSEA. This CDR3 is built from 11 residues. CDR3 in amino acids: CSVDGAETQYF. For the CDR3, the DNA is TGCAGCGTTGACGGGGCTGAGACCCAGTACTTC.